This TCR beta chain was captured in a study of blood T cell dynamics during melanoma immunotherapy. Study background: Patients with metastatic melanoma got pembrolizumab or nivolumab-ipilimumab as first-line care. Study observations and caveats: The study could not tell melanoma-specific clones from general immune activation.

V lost 6 bases and J lost 1; bases outside the gene matches: 16. Germline CDR1 is LGHNT and CDR2 is FRNRAP. This CDR3 region has 18 residues. Time point indicated: pre-treatment baseline. Patients had no prior systemic cancer treatment, immunosuppressants or other active cancers. To note about this clone: Its antigen remains unidentified.

TCRdb's copy holds only in-frame clones and misses some; the assay was immunoSEQ multiplex PCR. The sample has some 20,000 clones, about nine tenths seen once. The specimen was blood, collected from a patient treated with checkpoint blockade. The source of this sequence is a human donor with melanoma. The chain employs TRBV12-5 and TRBJ2-7; TRBD2 agrees at 9 bases. The CDR3, as DNA: TGTGCTAGTGGCCTTTTAGCGGGGGTCGGTCGTAATTCCTACGAGCAGTACTTC. Translating it yields CASGLLAGVGRNSYEQYF.